The entry below gives a single T cell receptor beta chain sequence along with its context. Its specificity is unknown. This specimen belongs to a study of early T cells in non-severe SARS-CoV-2 infection. Study summary: The input, bulk RNA from unsorted whole blood, was sequenced, and chains were unpaired.

Molecules of cDNA were individually given unique molecular identifiers that were attached to them. Via MiXCR, TCRdb re-called the 5' RACE reads, giving one row per CDR3 protein. The table shows 64,000 or so distinct CDR3 sequences, with around 13% occurring only once. Study results and limitations: Sequences matched to VDJdb favored anti-spike CD8 responses, while private and CD4 specificities were missed.

CDR3 length equals 15 residues. After removal of 4 bases from V and 0 bases from J, the junction contained 5 bases not matched to a gene. The V gene's germline CDR1 is SQVTM and CDR2 ANQGSEA. The chain uses TRBV29-1 and TRBJ1-4; TRBD1 agrees at 7 bases. The sequence was collected from an adult who was a healthcare worker with PCR-confirmed SARS-CoV-2 infection or an uninfected control (not recorded which). What was sequenced was whole blood. The CDR3 sequence is CSVGGTDATNEKLFF. CDR3 DNA: TGCAGCGTTGGGGGGACAGATGCAACTAATGAAAAACTGTTTTTT.